The T cell receptor beta chain under discussion was sequenced for a study of T cell changes during pregnancy in multiple sclerosis. Per germline, CDR1 SGHRS and CDR2 YFSETQ. Losses at the gene ends were 0 bases for V and 1 base for J; bases not matched to a gene: 2. The CDR3 consists of 15 residues. Assay: immunoSEQ multiplex PCR; the TCRdb copy retains only in-frame clones and omits some. Of some 40,000 clones in the sample, roughly nine tenths were seen once. The sample here was CD4+ T cells from peripheral blood mononuclear cells, taken in the first trimester of pregnancy. The chain is built from TRBV5-1 and TRBJ2-3; 7 bases match TRBD2. The sequence came from a female donor with multiple sclerosis, enrolled in a pregnancy study. This chain's CDR3 is CASSLGRGGTDTQYF. The CDR3 coding sequence is TGCGCCAGCAGCTTGGGCCGGGGGGGCACAGATACGCAGTATTTT.